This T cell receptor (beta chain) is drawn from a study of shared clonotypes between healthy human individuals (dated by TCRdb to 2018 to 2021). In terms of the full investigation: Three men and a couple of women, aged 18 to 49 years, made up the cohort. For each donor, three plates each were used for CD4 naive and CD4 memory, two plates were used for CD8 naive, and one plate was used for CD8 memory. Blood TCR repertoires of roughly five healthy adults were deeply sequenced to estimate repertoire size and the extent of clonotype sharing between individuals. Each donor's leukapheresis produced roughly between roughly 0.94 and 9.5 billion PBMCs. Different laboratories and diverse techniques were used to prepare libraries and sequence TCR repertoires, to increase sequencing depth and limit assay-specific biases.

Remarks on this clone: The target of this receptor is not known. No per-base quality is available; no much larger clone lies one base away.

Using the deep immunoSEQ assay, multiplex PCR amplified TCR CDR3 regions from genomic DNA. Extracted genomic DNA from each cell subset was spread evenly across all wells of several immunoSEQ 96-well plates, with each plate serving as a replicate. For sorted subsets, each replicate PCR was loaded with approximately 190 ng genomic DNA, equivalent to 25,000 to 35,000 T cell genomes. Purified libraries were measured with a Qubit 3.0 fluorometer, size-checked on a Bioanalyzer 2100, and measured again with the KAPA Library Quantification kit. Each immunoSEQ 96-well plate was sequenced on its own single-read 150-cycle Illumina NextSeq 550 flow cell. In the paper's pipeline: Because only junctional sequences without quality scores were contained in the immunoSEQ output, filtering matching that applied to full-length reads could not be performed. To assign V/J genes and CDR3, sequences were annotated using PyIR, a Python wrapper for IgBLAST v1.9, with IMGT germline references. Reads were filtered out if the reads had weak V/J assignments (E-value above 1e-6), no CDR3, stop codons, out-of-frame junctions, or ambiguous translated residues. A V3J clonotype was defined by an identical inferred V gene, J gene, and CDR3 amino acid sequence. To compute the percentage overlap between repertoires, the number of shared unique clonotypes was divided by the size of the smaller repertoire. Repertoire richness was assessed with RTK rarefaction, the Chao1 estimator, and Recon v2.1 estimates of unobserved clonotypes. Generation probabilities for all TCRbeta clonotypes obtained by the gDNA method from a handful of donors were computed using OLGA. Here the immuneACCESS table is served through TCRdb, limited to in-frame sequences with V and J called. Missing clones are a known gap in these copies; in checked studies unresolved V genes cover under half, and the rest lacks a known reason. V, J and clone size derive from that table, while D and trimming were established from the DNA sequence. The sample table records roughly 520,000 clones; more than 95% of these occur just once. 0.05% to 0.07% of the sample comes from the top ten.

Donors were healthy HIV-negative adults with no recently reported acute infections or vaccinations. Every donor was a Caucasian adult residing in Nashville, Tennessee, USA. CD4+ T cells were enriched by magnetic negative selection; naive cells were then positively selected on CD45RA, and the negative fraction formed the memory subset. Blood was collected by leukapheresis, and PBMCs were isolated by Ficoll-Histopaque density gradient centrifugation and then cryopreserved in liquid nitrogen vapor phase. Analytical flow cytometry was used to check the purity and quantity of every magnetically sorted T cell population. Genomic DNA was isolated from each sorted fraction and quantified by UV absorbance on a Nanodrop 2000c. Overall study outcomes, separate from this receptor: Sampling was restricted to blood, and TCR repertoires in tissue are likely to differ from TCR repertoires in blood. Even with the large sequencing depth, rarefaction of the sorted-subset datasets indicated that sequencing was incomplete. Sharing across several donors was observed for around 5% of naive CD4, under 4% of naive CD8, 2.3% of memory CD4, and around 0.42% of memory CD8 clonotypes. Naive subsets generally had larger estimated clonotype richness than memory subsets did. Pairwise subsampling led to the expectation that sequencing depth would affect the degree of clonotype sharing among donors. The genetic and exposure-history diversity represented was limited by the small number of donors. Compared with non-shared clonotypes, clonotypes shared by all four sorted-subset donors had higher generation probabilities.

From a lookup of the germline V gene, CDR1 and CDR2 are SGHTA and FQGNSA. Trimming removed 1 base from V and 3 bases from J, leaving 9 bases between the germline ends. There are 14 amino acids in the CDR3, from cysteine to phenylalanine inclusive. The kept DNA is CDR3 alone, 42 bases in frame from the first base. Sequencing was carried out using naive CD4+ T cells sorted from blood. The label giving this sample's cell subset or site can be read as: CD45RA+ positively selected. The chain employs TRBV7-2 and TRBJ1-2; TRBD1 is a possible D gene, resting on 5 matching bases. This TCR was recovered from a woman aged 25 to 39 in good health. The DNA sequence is TGTGCCAGCAGCTTAGGCCAGGGCGACTATGGCTACACCTTC. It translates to CASSLGQGDYGYTF.